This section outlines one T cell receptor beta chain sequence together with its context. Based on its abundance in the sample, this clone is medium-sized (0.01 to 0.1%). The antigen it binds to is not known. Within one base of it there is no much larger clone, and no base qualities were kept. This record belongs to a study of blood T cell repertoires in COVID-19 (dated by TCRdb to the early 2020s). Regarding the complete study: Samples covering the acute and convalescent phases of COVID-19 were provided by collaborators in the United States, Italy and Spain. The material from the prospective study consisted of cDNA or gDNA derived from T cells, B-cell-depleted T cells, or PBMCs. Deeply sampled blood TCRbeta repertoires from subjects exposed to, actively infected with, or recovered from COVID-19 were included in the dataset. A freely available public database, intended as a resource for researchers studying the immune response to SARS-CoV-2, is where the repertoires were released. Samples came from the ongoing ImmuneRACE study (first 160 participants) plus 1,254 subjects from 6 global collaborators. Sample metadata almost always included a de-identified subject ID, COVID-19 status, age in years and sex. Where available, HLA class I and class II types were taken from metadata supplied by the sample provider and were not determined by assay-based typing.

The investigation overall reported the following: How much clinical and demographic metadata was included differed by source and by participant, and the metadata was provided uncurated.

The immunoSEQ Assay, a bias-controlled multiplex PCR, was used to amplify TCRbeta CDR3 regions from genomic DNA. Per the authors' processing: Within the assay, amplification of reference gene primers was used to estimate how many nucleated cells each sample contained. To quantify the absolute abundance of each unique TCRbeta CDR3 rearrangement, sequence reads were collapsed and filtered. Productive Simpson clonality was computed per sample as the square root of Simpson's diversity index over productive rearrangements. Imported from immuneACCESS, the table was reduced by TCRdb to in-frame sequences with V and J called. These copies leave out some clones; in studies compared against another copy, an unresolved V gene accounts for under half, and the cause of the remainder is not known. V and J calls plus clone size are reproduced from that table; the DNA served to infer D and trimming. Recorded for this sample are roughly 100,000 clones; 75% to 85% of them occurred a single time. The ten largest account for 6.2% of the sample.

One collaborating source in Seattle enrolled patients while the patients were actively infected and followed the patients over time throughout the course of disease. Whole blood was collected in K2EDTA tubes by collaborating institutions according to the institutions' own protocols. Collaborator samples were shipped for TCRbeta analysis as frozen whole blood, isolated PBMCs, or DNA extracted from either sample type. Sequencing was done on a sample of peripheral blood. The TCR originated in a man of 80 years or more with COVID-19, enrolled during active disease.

For the CDR3, the sequence is CASSPGSGREETQYF. Read as DNA, the sequence is TGTGCCAGCAGCCCCGGCTCCGGCAGGGAAGAGACCCAGTACTTC. Here the chain combines TRBV3-1 (or the pseudogene TRBV3-2) and TRBJ2-5; the best D guess is TRBD1, with 5 bases matching. The germline V gene (reference sequence) supplies CDR1 LGHDT and CDR2 YNNKEL. Its CDR3 holds 15 amino acids, cysteine through phenylalanine. The CDR3 DNA has 45 bases and is translated from base 1. The trim is 4 bases for V and 3 bases for J, with a gap of 15 bases between the germline ends.